This T cell receptor (beta chain) was profiled in a study of blood T cell repertoires in COVID-19 (dated by TCRdb to the early 2020s). Background on the whole study: The collaborator samples originated in the United States, Italy and Spain and spanned the acute and convalescent phases of COVID-19. The material from the prospective study consisted of cDNA or gDNA derived from T cells, B-cell-depleted T cells, or PBMCs. The sample metadata nearly always contained a de-identified subject ID, COVID-19 status, age in years and sex. Subjects who had been exposed to COVID-19, were actively infected with it, or had recovered from it provided the deeply sampled blood TCRbeta repertoires that made up the dataset. The samples were drawn from two sources: the first 160 participants of the ongoing ImmuneRACE study, and fewer than 1,500 subjects contributed by 6 global collaborators. Where available, HLA class I and class II types were taken from metadata supplied by the sample provider and were not determined by assay-based typing. The repertoires were made available in a free public database intended to serve as a resource for research on the immune response to SARS-CoV-2. Overall study outcomes, separate from this receptor: The amount of clinical and demographic metadata varied by source and participant and was provided uncurated.

Each collaborating institution followed its own protocols to collect whole blood in K2EDTA tubes. For TCRbeta analysis, collaborator samples were shipped as frozen whole blood, as isolated PBMCs, or as DNA extracted from either sample type. The immunoSEQ Assay, a bias-controlled multiplex PCR, was used to amplify TCRbeta CDR3 regions from genomic DNA. The paper's data handling went like this. The number of nucleated cells in each sample was estimated by amplification of reference gene primers within the assay. To quantify the absolute abundance of each unique TCRbeta CDR3 rearrangement, sequence reads were collapsed and filtered. Productive Simpson clonality was computed per sample as the square root of Simpson's diversity index over productive rearrangements. TCRdb limited this immuneACCESS table to in-frame rearrangements with V and J called. A share of clones is missing; checked studies link under half to unresolved V genes, and the rest is unexplained. That table is the source of V, J and clone size, and D and trimming were worked out from the DNA. This sample has 85,000 to 95,000 clones in its table, and around nine tenths of those were observed once. In total, the top ten clones hold around a sixth of the sample.

Between the V and J ends, shortened by 2 bases and 0 bases respectively, the junction contains 12 bases. Taken from the germline V gene, the CDR1 and CDR2 loops are SGHRS and YFSETQ. Including cysteine and phenylalanine, the CDR3 has 15 amino acids. Only the CDR3 DNA is retained, 45 bases long and in frame from the first base. A note on this clone: It has no known antigen specificity. Qualities for individual bases were not recorded, and no much larger clone is one base off.

Recombination connected TRBV5-1 to TRBJ2-7; the D gene lacks a confident call. Sequencing was done on a sample of peripheral blood. The clonotype comes from a woman over 75 with acute or convalescent COVID-19. The encoded CDR3 is CASSLEPASSYEQYF. The DNA sequence is as follows: TGCGCCAGCAGCTTAGAACCTGCGAGCTCCTACGAGCAGTACTTC.